The 7 T cell receptor beta chains below all came from one sample that was sequenced in a study of T cells expressing NK-cell markers. TCRdb derives one entry per CDR3 protein from the 5' RACE reads, leaving out DNA. Found here are approximately 150,000 distinct CDR3 sequences; the top ten clones hold approximately 17%. Sample: blood T cells: a sorted CD56 or NKG2C T cell subset, CD4+ or CD8+ T cells, or bulk PBMC T cells (not recorded which). The origin of the receptors is a woman between 18 and 75 years old in good health.

CDR3 amino acids: CASSQGREQPQHF. The chain is built from TRBV7-2 and TRBJ1-5. The CDR3 is 13 residues long. CDR1 is SGHTA, CDR2 FQGNSA, per germline.

The chain carries TRBV2 and TRBJ2-1; absent DNA, TCRdb's TRBD1 call cannot be checked. CDR1 is SNHLY and CDR2 is FYNNEI in the germline V gene. The CDR3 totals 13 residues. CDR3 loop: CASSGGQNLEQFF.

V usage is TRBV20-1 and J usage is TRBJ2-1. The germline V gene encodes CDR1 DFQATT and CDR2 SNEGSKA (reference sequence). This CDR3 is built from 11 residues. The CDR3 spells CRALDGHEQFF.

The rearrangement uses TRBV5-1 and TRBJ2-4; TCRdb's assignment of TRBD1 cannot be checked, as there is no DNA. Germline V gene data show CDR1 as SGHRS and CDR2 as YFSETQ. This CDR3 region has 14 residues. CDR3 region: CASSLDTGENIQYF.

The gene calls are TRBV12-3 or TRBV12-4 and TRBJ2-2; the TCRdb call, TRBD1, lacks DNA for checking. The CDR3 runs 14 residues. CDR3 region: CASPGRDDTGELFF.

CDR3 sequence: CSALIRNQPQHF. The genes are TRBV20-1 and TRBJ1-5. The CDR3 has 12 amino acids. CDR1 and CDR2 (germline): DFQATT, SNEGSKA (reference sequence).

V usage is TRBV5-1 and J usage is TRBJ2-4; without DNA, the TCRdb call of TRBD1 cannot be checked. The germline V gene has CDR1 SGHRS and CDR2 YFSETQ. This CDR3 is built from 14 residues. This CDR3 reads CASSRQGAGNIQYF.